The 10 T cell receptor beta chains presented below share a single source sample, sequenced in a study of cytomegalovirus exposure and HLA in healthy donors. Primers included in the PCR were 60 Vbeta and 13 Jbeta primers. Here immunoSEQ multiplex PCR was the method, and the copy in TCRdb shows in-frame clones only, minus some. In the table there are 140,000 to 150,000 clones, 65% to 75% of which are singletons. Material for sequencing was PBMCs. The receptors were sampled from a man aged 55 to 70 in good health and CMV-seronegative.

The chain combines TRBV5-5 with TRBJ1-4; 7 positions match TRBD1. Looked up from germline, CDR1 is SGHKS and CDR2 is YYEKEE (reference sequence). The CDR3 extends over 16 amino acids. V trimming: 2 bases; J trimming: 4 bases; junction bases outside the gene matches: 8. For the CDR3, the DNA is TGTGCCAGCAGCTTTTGGAGGGGGCAAGTTAATGAAAAACTGTTTTTT. Translation gives CASSFWRGQVNEKLFF.

The chain couples TRBV7-8 to TRBJ1-5, with D perhaps matching TRBD1 (5 bases). Trimming shortened V by 1 base and J by 5 bases, and 18 bases separated the two germline ends. Per germline, CDR1 SGHVS and CDR2 FQNEAQ. The CDR3 is 17 residues long. CDR3 DNA: TGTGCCAGCAGCTTAGTAGAGGCAGGGTGGCCCGATCAGCCCCAGCATTTT. Its translation is CASSLVEAGWPDQPQHF.

The CDR3 loop is CASSLVLSTEAFF. Here the CDR3 DNA reads TGTGCCAGCAGCTTAGTCTTGAGCACTGAAGCTTTCTTT. The chain is built from TRBV7-9 and TRBJ1-1, with D hard to call. CDR3 length: 13 amino acids. CDR1 is SEHNR, CDR2 FQNEAQ, per germline (reference sequence). V lost 1 base and J lost 4, with 7 bases in between.

This chain connects TRBV5-4 to TRBJ1-1, with D possibly matching TRBD1 (5 bases). V was trimmed by 4 bases and J by 1 base, leaving 17 bases between them. From germline, CDR1 is SGHNT and CDR2 YYREEE (reference sequence). The CDR3 runs to 16 residues. In nucleotides, the CDR3 is TGTGCCAGCAGCAATGACCCCCAGGGCGGGAACACTGAAGCTTTCTTT. It is translated as CASSNDPQGGNTEAFF.

In this sample, this clone turned up once. The rearrangement joins TRBV15 to TRBJ2-1; D gene unclear. The CDR3 is 11 residues long. The V gene lost 0 bases and the J gene lost 12 bases, with 6 bases spanning the gap. Germline CDR1 reads LNHNV; CDR2 reads YYDKDF (reference sequence). In nucleotides, the CDR3 is TGTGCCACCAGCAGAGAGACATTGCAGTTCTTC. Amino acids: CATSRETLQFF.

The chain combines TRBV18 with TRBJ2-4; 8 bases are shared with TRBD1. CDR3 size: 12 residues. The V and J ends lost 10 bases and 5 bases, in that order; junction bases with no gene match: 4. Germline V gene lookup returns CDR1 KGHSH and CDR2 LQKENI. CDR3 sequence reads: CATGQGQNIQYF. The CDR3 DNA reads as TGTGCCACCGGACAGGGTCAAAACATTCAGTACTTC.

This chain uses TRBV28 with TRBJ1-2; 8 bases are shared with TRBD1. Looked up from germline, CDR1 is MDHEN and CDR2 is SYDVKM. This CDR3 is 15 amino acids long. Trimming at V came to 2 bases and at J to 7 bases, leaving 9 bases not matched to a gene. The CDR3 reads CASSLGGQAPSGYTF. DNA for the CDR3: TGTGCCAGCAGTTTAGGGGGACAGGCACCAAGTGGCTACACCTTC.

This clone showed up just once. The chain links TRBV5-1 to TRBJ2-5; D is uncertain. This CDR3 comprises 12 residues. V dropped 4 bases and J dropped 5 bases, with 9 bases sitting between them. Germline values: CDR1 SGHRS, CDR2 YFSETQ. The CDR3, as DNA: TGCGCCAGCAGCCGTAGCACGGAGACCCAGTACTTC. Residues: CASSRSTETQYF.

This chain joins TRBV6-5 and TRBJ1-6; the D gene is possibly TRBD1 (6 bases). The CDR3 length is 15 residues. V lost 2 bases to trimming and J lost 7 bases, with 12 bases between them. Germline-derived CDR1 and CDR2 are MNHEY and SVGAGI. The CDR3 here is CASSYQGRGNSPLHF. The CDR3 nucleotides read TGTGCCAGCAGTTACCAAGGAAGGGGGAATTCACCCCTCCACTTT.

CDR3 DNA: TGTGCCAGCAGCCTAAGCGGGAGGGCACGGACCGGGGAGCTGTTTTTT. Amino acid sequence: CASSLSGRARTGELFF. The V gene is TRBV7-9, the J gene TRBJ2-2; 10 nucleotides agree with TRBD2. CDR1 SEHNR and CDR2 FQNEAQ come from the germline V gene (reference sequence). CDR3 size: 16 residues. With 5 bases clipped from V and 5 bases from J, the junction kept 8 bases outside the gene matches.